The entry that follows covers one T cell receptor (beta chain) sequence. The data derive from a study of a mutant IDH1 vaccine in newly diagnosed glioma. Across the study: Former treatment meant radiotherapy, temozolomide, or both; the majority had gotten both.

Time point indicated: baseline, week 1 (first vaccination visit). Sample treatment: pre-vaccination baseline after standard-of-care therapy. Some clones are missing from TCRdb's copy, which holds only in-frame ones; the method was immunoSEQ multiplex PCR. The table records over 80,000 clones, about 90% of them present only once. This CDR3 is 15 amino acids long. With 5 bases removed from V and 4 bases from J, the gap between germline ends came to 14 bases. Germline V gene data show CDR1 as SGHTA and CDR2 as FQGNSA. This receptor was taken from a woman between 45 and 60 years old with glioma. The chain is built from TRBV7-2 and TRBJ2-2; no firm D call. Sequences were derived from PBMCs, sampled from a glioma patient treated with radiotherapy, temozolomide or both. Written as DNA, the CDR3 is TGTGCCAGCAGCCAAAGGACGGATTTCACCGGGGAGCTGTTTTTT. This sequence encodes CASSQRTDFTGELFF.